The text below deals with one T cell receptor (beta chain). Antigen unknown. Sequencing used immunoSEQ multiplex PCR; TCRdb keeps in-frame clones, though not all of them. This table has about 110,000 clones, about 86% appearing once. This entry is derived from a study of T cell responses to AZD1222 COVID-19 vaccine. Findings of the study overall: Close to half of all spike-specific TCRs reportedly target regions of the variants that are unmutated. Spike-specific TCR breadth and depth went up after people got two AZD1222 doses. Sampling that yielded the repertoires occurred only after the peak T cell response.

Looked up from germline, CDR1 is SGHRS and CDR2 is YFSETQ. V was cut by 5 bases and J by 1 base, with 13 bases left in between. The CDR3 has 15 residues. The chain recombines TRBV5-1 with TRBJ1-3; D is unresolved. The material sequenced was peripheral blood, taken on day 0 of AZD1222 vaccination. The sequence was obtained from an adult in good health. The DNA for the CDR3 is TGCGCCAGCAGACCCTGGGTAGGGTCTGGAAACACCATATATTTT. The encoded protein is CASRPWVGSGNTIYF.